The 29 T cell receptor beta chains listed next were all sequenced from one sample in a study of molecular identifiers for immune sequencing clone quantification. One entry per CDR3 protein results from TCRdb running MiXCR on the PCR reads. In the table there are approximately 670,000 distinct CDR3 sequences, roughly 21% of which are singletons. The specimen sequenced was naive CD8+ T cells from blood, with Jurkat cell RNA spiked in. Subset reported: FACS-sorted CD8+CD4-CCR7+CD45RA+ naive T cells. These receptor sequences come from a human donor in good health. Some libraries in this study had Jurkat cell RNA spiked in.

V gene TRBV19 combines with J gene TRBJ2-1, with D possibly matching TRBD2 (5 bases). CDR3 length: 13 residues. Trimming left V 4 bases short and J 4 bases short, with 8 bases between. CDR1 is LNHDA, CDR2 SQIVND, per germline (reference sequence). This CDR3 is CASSSGLYNEQFF. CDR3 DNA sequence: TGTGCCAGTAGTAGCGGGCTTTACAATGAGCAGTTCTTC.

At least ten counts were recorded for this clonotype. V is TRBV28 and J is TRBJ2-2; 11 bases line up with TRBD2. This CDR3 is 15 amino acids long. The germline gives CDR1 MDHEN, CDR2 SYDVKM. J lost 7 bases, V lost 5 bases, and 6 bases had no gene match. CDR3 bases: TGTGCCAGCAGTCGGACTAGCGGGCATTACGGGGAGCTGTTTTTT. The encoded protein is CASSRTSGHYGELFF.

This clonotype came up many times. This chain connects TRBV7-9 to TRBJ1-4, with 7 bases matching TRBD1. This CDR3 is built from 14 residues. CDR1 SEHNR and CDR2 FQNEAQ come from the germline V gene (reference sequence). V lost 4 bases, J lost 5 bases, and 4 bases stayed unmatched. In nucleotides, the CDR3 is TGTGCCAGCAGCTCTCAGGGGGTGAATGAAAAACTGTTTTTT. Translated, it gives CASSSQGVNEKLFF.

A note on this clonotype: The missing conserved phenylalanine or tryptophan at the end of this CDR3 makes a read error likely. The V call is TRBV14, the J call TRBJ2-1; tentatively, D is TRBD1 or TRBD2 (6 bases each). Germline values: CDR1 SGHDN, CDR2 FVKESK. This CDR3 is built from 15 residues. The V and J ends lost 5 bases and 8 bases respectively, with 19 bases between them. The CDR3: CASSGGMRGDYEQFL. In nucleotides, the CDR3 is TGTGCCAGCAGCGGCGGTATGAGGGGGGACTATGAGCAGTTCCTC.

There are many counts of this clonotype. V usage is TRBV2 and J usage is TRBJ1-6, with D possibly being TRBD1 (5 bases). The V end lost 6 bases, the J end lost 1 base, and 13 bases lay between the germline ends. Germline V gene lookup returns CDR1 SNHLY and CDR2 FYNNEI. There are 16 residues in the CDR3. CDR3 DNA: TGTGCCAGCAGACGGGACTTAAGTTCCTATAATTCACCCCTCCACTTT. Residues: CASRRDLSSYNSPLHF.

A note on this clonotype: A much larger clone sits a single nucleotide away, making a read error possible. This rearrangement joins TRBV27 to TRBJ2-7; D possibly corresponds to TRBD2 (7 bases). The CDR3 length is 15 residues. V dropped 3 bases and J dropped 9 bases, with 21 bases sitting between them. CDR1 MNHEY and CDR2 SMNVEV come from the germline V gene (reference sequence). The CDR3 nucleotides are TGTGCCAGCAGTTTCAATGGTGTAGGGGGGGAGCCGCAGTACTTC. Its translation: CASSFNGVGGEPQYF.

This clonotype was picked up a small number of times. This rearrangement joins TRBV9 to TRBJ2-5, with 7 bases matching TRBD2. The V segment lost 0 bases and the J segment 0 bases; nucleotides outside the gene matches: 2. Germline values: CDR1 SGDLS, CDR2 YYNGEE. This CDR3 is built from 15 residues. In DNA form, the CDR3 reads TGTGCCAGCAGCGTAGCGGGGGGTAACCAAGAGACCCAGTACTTC. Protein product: CASSVAGGNQETQYF.

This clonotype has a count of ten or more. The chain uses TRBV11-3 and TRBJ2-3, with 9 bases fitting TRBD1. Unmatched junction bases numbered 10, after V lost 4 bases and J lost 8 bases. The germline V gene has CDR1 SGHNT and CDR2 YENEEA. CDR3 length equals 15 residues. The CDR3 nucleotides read TGTGCCAGCAGCTCGGACAGGGGTTGGCTCGGTACGCAGTATTTT. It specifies CASSSDRGWLGTQYF.

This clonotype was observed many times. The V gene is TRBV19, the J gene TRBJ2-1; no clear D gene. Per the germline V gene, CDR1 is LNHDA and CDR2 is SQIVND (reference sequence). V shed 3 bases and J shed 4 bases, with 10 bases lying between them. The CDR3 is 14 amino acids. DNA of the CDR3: TGTGCCAGTAGTATTCTAAGCCCTTACAATGAGCAGTTCTTC. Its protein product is CASSILSPYNEQFF.

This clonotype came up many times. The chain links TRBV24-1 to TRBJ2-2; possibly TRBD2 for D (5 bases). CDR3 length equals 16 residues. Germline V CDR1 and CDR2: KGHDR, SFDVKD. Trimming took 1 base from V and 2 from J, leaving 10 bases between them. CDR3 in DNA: TGTGCCACCAGTGATTTCACCAGGACTAACACCGGGGAGCTGTTTTTT. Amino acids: CATSDFTRTNTGELFF.

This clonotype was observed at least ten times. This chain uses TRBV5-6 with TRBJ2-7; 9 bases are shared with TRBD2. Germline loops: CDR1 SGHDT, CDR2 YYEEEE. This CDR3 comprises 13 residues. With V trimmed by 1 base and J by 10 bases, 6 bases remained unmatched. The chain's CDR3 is CASSLSSGRPQYF. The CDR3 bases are TGTGCCAGCAGCTTGTCCAGCGGGAGGCCACAGTACTTC.

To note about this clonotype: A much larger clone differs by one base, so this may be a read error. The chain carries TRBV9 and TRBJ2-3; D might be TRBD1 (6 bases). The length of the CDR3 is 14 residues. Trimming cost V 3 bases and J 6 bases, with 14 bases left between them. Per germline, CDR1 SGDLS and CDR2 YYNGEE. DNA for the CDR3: TGTGCCAGCAGCGGCACAGGGTCCGTCGATACGCAGTATTTT. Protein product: CASSGTGSVDTQYF. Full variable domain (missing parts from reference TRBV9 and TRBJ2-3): DSGVTQTPKHLITATGQRVTLRCSPRSGDLSVYWYQQSLDQGLQFLIQYYNGEERAKGNILERFSAQQFPDLHSELNLSSLELGDSALYFCASSGTGSVDTQYFGPGTRLTVL.

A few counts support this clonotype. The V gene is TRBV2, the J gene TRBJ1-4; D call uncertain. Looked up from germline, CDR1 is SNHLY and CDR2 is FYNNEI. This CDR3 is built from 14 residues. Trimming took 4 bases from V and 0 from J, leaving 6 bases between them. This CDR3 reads CASSAVTTNEKLFF. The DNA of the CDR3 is TGTGCCAGCAGTGCGGTCACAACTAATGAAAAACTGTTTTTT. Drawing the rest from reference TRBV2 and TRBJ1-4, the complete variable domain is EPEVTQTPSHQVTQMGQEVILRCVPISNHLYFYWYRQILGQKVEFLVSFYNNEISEKSEIFDDQFSVERPDGSNFTLKIRSTKLEDSAMYFCASSAVTTNEKLFFGSGTQLSVL.

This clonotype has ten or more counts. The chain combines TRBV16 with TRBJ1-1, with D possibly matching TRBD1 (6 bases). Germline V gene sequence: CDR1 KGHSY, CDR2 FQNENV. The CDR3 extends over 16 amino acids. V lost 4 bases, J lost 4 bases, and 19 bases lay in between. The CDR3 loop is CASSRPTGGRGTEAFF. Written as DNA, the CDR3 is TGTGCCAGCAGCCGCCCAACGGGGGGCCGGGGCACTGAAGCTTTCTTT.

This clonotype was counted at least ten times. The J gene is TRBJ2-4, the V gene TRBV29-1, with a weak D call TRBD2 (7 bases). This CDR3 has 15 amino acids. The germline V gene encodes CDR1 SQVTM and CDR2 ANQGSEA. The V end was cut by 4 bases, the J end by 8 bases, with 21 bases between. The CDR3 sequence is CSVAGLEGEGDIQYF. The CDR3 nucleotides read TGCAGCGTTGCGGGGTTAGAGGGGGAGGGGGACATTCAGTACTTC.

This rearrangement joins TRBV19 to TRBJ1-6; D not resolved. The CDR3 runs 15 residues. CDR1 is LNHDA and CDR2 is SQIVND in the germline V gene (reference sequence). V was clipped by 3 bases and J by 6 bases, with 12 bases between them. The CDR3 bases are TGTGCCAGTAGTATTTCGGCAGGCTTTAATTCACCCCTCCACTTT. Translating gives CASSISAGFNSPLHF.

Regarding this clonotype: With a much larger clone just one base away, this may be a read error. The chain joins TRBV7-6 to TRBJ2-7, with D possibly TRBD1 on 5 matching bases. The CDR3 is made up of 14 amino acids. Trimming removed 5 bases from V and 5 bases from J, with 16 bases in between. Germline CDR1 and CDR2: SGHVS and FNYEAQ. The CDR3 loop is CASSPRQSGNEQYF. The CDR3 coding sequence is TGTGCCAGCAGCCCTCGACAGAGTGGCAACGAGCAGTACTTC.

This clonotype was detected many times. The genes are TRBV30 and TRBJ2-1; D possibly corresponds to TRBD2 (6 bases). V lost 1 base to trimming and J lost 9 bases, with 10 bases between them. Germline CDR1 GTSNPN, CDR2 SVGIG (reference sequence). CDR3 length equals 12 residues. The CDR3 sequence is CAWSGGGSEQFF. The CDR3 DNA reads TGTGCCTGGAGTGGTGGGGGGAGTGAGCAGTTCTTC.

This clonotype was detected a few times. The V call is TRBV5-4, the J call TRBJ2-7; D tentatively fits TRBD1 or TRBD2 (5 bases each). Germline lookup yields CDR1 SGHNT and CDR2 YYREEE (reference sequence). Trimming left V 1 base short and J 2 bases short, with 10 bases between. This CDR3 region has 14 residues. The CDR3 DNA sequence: TGTGCCAGCAGCTTGCGGGGCAAGGCCTACGAGCAGTACTTC. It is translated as CASSLRGKAYEQYF.

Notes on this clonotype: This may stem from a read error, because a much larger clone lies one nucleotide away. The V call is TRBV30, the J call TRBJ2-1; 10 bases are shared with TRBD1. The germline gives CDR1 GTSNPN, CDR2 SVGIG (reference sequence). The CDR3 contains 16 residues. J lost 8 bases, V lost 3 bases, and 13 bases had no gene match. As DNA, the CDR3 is TGTGCCTGGAGACCGCCCTGGGACAGGGGAGTCGATGAGCAGTTCTTC. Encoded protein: CAWRPPWDRGVDEQFF.

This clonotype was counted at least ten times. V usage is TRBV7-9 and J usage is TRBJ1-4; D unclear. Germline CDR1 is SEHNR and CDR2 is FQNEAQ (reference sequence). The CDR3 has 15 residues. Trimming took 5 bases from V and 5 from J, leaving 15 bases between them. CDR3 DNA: TGTGCCAGCAGCCTTATAGTCGGAGAGAATGAAAAACTGTTTTTT. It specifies CASSLIVGENEKLFF.

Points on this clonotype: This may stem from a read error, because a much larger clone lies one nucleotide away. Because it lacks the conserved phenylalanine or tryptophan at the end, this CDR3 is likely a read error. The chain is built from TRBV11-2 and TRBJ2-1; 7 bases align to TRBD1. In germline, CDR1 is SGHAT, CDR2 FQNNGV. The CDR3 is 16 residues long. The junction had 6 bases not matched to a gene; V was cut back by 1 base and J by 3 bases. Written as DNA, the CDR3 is TGTGCCAGCAGCTTAGCAGGGACAGCTCACTACAATGAGCAGTTCCTC. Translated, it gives CASSLAGTAHYNEQFL.

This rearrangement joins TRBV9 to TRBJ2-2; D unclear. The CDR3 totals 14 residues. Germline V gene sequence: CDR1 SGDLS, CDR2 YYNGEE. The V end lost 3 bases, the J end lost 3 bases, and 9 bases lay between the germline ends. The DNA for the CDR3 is TGTGCCAGCAGCGCCGTTACGGACACCGGGGAGCTGTTTTTT. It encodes CASSAVTDTGELFF.

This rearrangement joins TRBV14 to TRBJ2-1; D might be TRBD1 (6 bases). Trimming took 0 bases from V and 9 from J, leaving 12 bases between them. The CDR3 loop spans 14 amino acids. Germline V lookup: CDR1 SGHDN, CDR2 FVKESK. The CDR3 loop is CASSQETGYLEQFF. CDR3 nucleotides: TGTGCCAGCAGCCAAGAAACAGGGTATCTTGAGCAGTTCTTC.

CDR3 nucleotides: TGTGCCAGCAGCTTGAGCGGACTGCTGAACACCGGGGAGCTGTTTTTT. Protein product: CASSLSGLLNTGELFF. This rearrangement joins TRBV7-6 to TRBJ2-2; D possibly corresponds to TRBD2 (5 bases). Trimming shortened V by 3 bases and J by 1 base, and 12 bases separated the two germline ends. There are 16 residues in the CDR3. The V gene's germline CDR1 is SGHVS and CDR2 FNYEAQ. The full variable domain, completed using reference TRBV7-6 and TRBJ2-2, is GAGVSQSPRYKVTKRGQDVALRCDPISGHVSLYWYRQALGQGPEFLTYFNYEAQQDKSGLPNDRFSAERPEGSISTLTIQRTEQRDSAMYRCASSLSGLLNTGELFFGEGSRLTVL.

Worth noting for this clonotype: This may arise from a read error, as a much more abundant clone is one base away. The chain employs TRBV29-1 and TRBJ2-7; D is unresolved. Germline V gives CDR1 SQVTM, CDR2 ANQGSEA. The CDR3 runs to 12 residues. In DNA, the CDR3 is TGCGGCGTTGTGGACGGAAACTACGAGCAGTACTTC. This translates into CGVVDGNYEQYF.

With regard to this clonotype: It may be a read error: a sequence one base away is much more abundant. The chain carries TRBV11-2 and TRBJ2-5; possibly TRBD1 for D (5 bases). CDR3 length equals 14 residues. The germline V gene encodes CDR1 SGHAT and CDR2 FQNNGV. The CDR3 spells CASGLGRDQETQYF. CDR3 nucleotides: TGTGCCAGCGGCTTAGGCAGGGACCAAGAGACCCAGTACTTC.

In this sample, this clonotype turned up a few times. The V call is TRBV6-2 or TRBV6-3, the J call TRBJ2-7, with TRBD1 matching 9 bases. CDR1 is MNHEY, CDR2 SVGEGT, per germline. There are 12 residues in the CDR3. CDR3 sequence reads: CVSGTGPYEQYF. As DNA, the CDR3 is TGTGTCTCCGGGACAGGGCCCTACGAGCAGTACTTC.

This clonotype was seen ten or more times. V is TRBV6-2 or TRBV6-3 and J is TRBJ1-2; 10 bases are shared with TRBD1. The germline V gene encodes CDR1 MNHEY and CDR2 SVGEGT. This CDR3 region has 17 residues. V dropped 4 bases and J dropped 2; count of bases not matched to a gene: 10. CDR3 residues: CASSSRRPDRGNYGYTF. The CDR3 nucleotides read TGTGCCAGCAGTTCCCGCCGCCCGGACAGGGGGAACTATGGCTACACCTTC.